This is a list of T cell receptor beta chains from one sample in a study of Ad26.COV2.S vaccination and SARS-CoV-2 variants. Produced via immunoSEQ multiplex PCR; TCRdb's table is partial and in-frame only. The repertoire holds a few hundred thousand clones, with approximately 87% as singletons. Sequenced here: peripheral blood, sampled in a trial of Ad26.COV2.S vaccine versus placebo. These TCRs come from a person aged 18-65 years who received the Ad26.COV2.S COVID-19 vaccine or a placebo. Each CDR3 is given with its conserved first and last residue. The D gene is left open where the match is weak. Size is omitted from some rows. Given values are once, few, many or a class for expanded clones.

CDR3: CASSYRGNNEQYF
DNA: TGCGCCAGCAGTTACAGGGGGAACAACGAGCAGTACTTC
D: TRBD1
V: TRBV4-1
J: TRBJ2-7
size: NA

CDR3: CASSHGQGPRSTEAFF
DNA: TGCGCCAGCAGCCATGGACAGGGGCCCCGGAGCACTGAAGCTTTCTTT
D: TRBD1
V: TRBV4-1
J: TRBJ1-1
size: NA

CDR3: CASSDISTSSYNEQFF
DNA: TGTGCCAGCAGCGACATAAGCACGAGCTCCTACAATGAGCAGTTCTTC
D: NA
V: TRBV11-1
J: TRBJ2-1
size: NA

CDR3: CASSLSRAAGTQYF
DNA: TGTGCCAGCAGCTTGTCCAGGGCCGCCGGGACCCAGTACTTC
D: NA
V: TRBV5-8
J: TRBJ2-5
size: NA

CDR3: CASSLTGAKTEAFF
DNA: TGTGCCAGCAGCTTGACAGGGGCGAAAACTGAAGCTTTCTTT
D: TRBD1
V: TRBV7-9
J: TRBJ1-1
size: NA

CDR3: CASSAASGRTHNEQFF
DNA: TGTGCCAGCAGCGCGGCTAGCGGGAGAACTCACAATGAGCAGTTCTTC
D: TRBD2
V: TRBV5-4
J: TRBJ2-1
size: NA

CDR3: CASSFRQGISSPLHF
DNA: TGTGCCAGCAGTTTTCGCCAGGGGATTAGTTCACCCCTCCACTTT
D: NA
V: TRBV27
J: TRBJ1-6
size: once

CDR3: CASSPGTSGRSEQFF
DNA: TGTGCCAGCAGCCCTGGGACTAGCGGGCGTAGTGAGCAGTTCTTC
D: TRBD2
V: TRBV3-1/TRBV3-2
J: TRBJ2-1
size: NA

CDR3: CASSRPGYNQPQHF
DNA: TGTGCCAGCAGTCGTCCGGGCTACAATCAGCCCCAGCATTTT
D: NA
V: TRBV5-6
J: TRBJ1-5
size: few

CDR3: CASGLAGGGPPTLHF
DNA: TGTGCTAGTGGTTTGGCCGGAGGGGGACCCCCGACCCTCCACTTT
D: NA
V: TRBV12-5
J: TRBJ1-6
size: NA

CDR3: CASSIVLQGASGYTF
DNA: TGTGCCAGTAGTATAGTCCTACAGGGGGCATCTGGCTACACCTTC
D: TRBD1
V: TRBV19
J: TRBJ1-2
size: NA

CDR3: CASSKALGGEAFF
DNA: TGTGCCAGCAGCAAAGCCCTAGGCGGTGAAGCTTTCTTT
D: NA
V: TRBV6-6
J: TRBJ1-1
size: NA

CDR3: CASSPRDRPPYEQYF
DNA: TGTGCCAGCAGCCCACGGGACCGACCGCCCTACGAGCAGTACTTC
D: NA
V: TRBV9
J: TRBJ2-7
size: NA

CDR3: CASSEKGYPGHYSNQPQHF
DNA: TGTGCCAGCAGTGAAAAGGGGTATCCGGGGCATTATAGCAATCAGCCCCAGCATTTT
D: NA
V: TRBV6-1
J: TRBJ1-5
size: NA

CDR3: CASSRMGQGGYEQYF
DNA: TGTGCCAGCAGTCGGATGGGACAGGGAGGCTACGAGCAGTACTTC
D: TRBD1
V: TRBV28
J: TRBJ2-7
size: once

CDR3: CASGLGLAGVRYNEQFF
DNA: TGTGCTAGTGGTCTGGGACTAGCGGGAGTTAGGTACAATGAGCAGTTCTTC
D: TRBD2
V: TRBV12-5
J: TRBJ2-1
size: NA

CDR3: CASQITMNTEAFF
DNA: TGTGCCAGCCAAATAACCATGAACACTGAAGCTTTCTTT
D: NA
V: TRBV6-6
J: TRBJ1-1
size: few

CDR3: CASSPPQGANGYTF
DNA: TGTGCCAGCTCACCACCACAGGGGGCGAATGGCTACACCTTC
D: TRBD1
V: TRBV18
J: TRBJ1-2
size: NA

CDR3: CSVARDRGNEQFF
DNA: TGCAGCGTTGCCCGGGACAGGGGCAATGAGCAGTTCTTC
D: TRBD1
V: TRBV29-1
J: TRBJ2-1
size: NA

CDR3: CASSLSGRIYGYTF
DNA: TGTGCCAGCAGCCTGTCGGGACGGATCTATGGCTACACCTTC
D: NA
V: TRBV14
J: TRBJ1-2
size: NA

CDR3: CASSLGGFSFYGYTF
DNA: TGTGCCAGCAGCCTAGGGGGCTTCTCCTTCTATGGCTACACCTTC
D: TRBD1
V: TRBV27
J: TRBJ1-2
size: NA

CDR3: CASSLAPPNTEAFF
DNA: TGTGCCAGCAGCTTAGCTCCTCCGAACACTGAAGCTTTCTTT
D: NA
V: TRBV7-9
J: TRBJ1-1
size: NA